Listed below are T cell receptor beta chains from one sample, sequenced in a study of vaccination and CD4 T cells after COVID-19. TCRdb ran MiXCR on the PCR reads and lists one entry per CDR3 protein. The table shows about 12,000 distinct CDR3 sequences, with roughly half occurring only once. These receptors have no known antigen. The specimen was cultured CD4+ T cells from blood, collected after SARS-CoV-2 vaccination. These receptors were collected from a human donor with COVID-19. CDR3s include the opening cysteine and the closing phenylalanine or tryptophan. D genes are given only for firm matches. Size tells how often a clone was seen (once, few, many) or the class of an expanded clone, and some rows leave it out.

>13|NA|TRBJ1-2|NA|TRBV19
CASKLTTNYGYTF
TGTGCCAGTAAGCTGACTACTAACTATGGCTACACCTTC
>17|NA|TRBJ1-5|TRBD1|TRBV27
CASNLPDRAHSNQPQHF
TGTGCCAGCAACCTCCCTGACAGGGCCCATAGCAATCAGCCCCAGCATTTT
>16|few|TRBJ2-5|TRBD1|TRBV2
CASLFELGQGQETQYF
TGTGCCAGCCTCTTTGAGTTAGGACAGGGCCAAGAGACCCAGTACTTC
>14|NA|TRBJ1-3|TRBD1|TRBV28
CASSLQGAGNTIYF
TGTGCCAGCAGTTTACAGGGGGCAGGAAACACCATATATTTT
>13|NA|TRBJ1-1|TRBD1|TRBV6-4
CASSDSATGTAFF
TGTGCCAGCAGTGACTCAGCGACAGGGACGGCTTTCTTT
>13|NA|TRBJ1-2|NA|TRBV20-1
CSAFGTVNYGYTF
TGCAGTGCTTTCGGGACGGTAAACTATGGCTACACCTTC
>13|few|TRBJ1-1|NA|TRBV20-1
CSARDPVGSEAFF
TGCAGTGCTAGAGATCCGGTTGGATCTGAAGCTTTCTTT
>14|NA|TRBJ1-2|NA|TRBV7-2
CASSLGGAGYGYTF
TGTGCCAGCAGTTTGGGGGGGGCAGGCTATGGCTACACCTTC
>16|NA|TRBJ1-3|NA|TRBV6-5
CASSYSGMASGNTIYF
TGTGCCAGCAGTTACTCGGGGATGGCCTCTGGAAACACCATATATTTT
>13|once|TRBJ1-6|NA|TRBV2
CASSDDYNSPLHF
TGTGCCAGCAGTGACGACTATAATTCACCCCTCCACTTT
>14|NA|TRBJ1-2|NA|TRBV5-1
CASSLSGGTYGYTF
TGCGCCAGCAGCTTGTCCGGGGGCACCTATGGCTACACCTTC
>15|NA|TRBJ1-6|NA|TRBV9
CASSAGRAGNSPLHF
TGTGCCAGCAGCGCCGGTCGGGCCGGTAATTCACCCCTCCACTTT
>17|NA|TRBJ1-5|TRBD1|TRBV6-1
CASSTGQATYSNQPQHF
TGTGCCAGCAGTACGGGACAGGCGACCTATAGCAATCAGCCCCAGCATTTT
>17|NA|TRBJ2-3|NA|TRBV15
CATSRGGTGPYTDTQYF
TGTGCCACCAGCAGGGGGGGAACAGGGCCTTACACAGATACGCAGTATTTT
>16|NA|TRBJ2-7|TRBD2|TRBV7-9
CASSTTTSGGSREQYF
TGTGCCAGCAGCACAACGACTAGCGGGGGCAGTCGGGAGCAGTACTTC
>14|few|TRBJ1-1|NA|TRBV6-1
CASSDQGGSTEAFF
TGTGCCAGCAGTGATCAGGGAGGAAGCACTGAAGCTTTCTTT
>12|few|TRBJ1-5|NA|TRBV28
CASSFGNQPQHF
TGTGCCAGCAGTTTTGGGAATCAGCCCCAGCATTTT